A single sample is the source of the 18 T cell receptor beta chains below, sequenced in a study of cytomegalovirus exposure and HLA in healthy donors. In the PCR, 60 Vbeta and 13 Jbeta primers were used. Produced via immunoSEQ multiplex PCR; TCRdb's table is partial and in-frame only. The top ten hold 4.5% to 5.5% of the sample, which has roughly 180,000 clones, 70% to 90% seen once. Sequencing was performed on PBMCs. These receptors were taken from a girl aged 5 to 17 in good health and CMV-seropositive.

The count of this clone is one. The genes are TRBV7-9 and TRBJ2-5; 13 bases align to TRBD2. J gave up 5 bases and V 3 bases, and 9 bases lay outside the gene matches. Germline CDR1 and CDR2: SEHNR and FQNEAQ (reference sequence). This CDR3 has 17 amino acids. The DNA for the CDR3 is TGTGCCAGCAGCTTTCCGACTAGCGGGGGGCCCCCGGAGACCCAGTACTTC. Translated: CASSFPTSGGPPETQYF.

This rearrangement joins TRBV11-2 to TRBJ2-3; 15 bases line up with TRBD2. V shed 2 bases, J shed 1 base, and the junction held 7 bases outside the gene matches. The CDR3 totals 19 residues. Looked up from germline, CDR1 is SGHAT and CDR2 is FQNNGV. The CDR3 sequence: CASSLIPGLAGGRTDTQYF. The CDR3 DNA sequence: TGTGCCAGCAGCTTAATCCCGGGACTAGCGGGGGGCCGCACAGATACGCAGTATTTT.

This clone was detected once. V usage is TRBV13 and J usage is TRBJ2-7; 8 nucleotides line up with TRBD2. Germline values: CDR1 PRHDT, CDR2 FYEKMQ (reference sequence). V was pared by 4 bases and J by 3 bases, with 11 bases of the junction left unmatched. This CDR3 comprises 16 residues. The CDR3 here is CASSSGTGGLDYEQYF. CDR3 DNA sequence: TGTGCCAGCAGCTCTGGAACGGGGGGACTAGACTACGAGCAGTACTTC.

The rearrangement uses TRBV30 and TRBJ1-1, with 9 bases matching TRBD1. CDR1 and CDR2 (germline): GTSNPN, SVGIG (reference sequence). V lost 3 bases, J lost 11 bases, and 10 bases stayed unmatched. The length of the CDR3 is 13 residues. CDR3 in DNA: TGTGCCTGGAGAAGAACGGGACAGGGTCTTGCTTTCTTT. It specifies CAWRRTGQGLAFF.

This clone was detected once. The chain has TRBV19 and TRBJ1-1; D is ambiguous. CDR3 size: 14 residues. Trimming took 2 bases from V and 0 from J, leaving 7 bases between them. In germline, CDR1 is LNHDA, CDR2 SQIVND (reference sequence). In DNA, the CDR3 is TGTGCCAGTAGTATAAACAGTATGAACACTGAAGCTTTCTTT. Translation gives CASSINSMNTEAFF.

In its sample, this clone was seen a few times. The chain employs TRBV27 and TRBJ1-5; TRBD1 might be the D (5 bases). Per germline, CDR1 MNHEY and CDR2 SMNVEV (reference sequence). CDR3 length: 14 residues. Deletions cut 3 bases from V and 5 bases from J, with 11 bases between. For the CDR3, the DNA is TGTGCCAGCAGTTTGGGTCAGGGATATCAGCCCCAGCATTTT. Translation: CASSLGQGYQPQHF.

The CDR3 here is CASSLAPRRGDEQYF. The CDR3 region has the DNA TGCGCCAGCAGCTTGGCCCCTCGCCGGGGAGACGAGCAGTACTTC. The chain couples TRBV5-1 to TRBJ2-5, with D possibly being TRBD2 (5 bases). The J call is in doubt because the DNA end fits TRBJ2-7 better. CDR3 length: 15 residues. Germline CDR1 SGHRS, CDR2 YFSETQ.

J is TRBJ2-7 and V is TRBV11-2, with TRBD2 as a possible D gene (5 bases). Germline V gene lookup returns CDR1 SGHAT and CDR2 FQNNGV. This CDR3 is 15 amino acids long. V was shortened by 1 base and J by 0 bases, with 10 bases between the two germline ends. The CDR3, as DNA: TGTGCCAGCAGCTTAGGTACGGGGAGCTCCTACGAGCAGTACTTC. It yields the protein CASSLGTGSSYEQYF.

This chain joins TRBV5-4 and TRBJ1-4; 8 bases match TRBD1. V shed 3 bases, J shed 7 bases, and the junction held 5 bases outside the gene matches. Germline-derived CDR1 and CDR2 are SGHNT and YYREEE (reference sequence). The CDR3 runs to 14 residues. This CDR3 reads CASSSGTGLEKLFF. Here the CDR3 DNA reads TGTGCCAGCAGCTCCGGGACAGGTCTTGAAAAACTGTTTTTT.

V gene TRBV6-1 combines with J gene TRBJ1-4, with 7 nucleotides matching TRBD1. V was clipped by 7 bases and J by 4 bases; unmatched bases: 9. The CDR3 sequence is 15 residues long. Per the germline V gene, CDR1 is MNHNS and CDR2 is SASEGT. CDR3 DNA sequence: TGTGCCAGCACCTCCGACAGGGCTCGTAATGAAAAACTGTTTTTT. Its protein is CASTSDRARNEKLFF.

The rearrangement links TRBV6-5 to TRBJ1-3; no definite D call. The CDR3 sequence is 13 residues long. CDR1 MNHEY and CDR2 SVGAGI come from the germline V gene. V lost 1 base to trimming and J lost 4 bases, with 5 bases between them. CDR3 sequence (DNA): TGTGCCAGCAGTTACTATCAGGGAAACACCATATATTTT. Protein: CASSYYQGNTIYF.

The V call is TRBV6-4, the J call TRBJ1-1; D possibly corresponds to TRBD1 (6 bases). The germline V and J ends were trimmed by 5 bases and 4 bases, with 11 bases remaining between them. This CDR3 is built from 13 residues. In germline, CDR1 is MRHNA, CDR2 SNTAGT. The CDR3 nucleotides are TGTGCCAGCAGTCTAACAGGGTCCACTGAAGCTTTCTTT. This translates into CASSLTGSTEAFF.

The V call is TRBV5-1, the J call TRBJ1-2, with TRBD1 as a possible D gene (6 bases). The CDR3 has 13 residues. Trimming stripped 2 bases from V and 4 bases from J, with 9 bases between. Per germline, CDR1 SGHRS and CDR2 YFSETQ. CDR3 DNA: TGCGCCAGCAGCTTTGGACAGATCTATGGCTACACCTTC. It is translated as CASSFGQIYGYTF. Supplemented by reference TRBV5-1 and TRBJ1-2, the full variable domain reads KAGVTQTPRYLIKTRGQQVTLSCSPISGHRSVSWYQQTPGQGLQFLFEYFSETQRNKGNFPGRFSGRQFSNSRSEMNVSTLELGDSALYLCASSFGQIYGYTFGSGTRLTVV.

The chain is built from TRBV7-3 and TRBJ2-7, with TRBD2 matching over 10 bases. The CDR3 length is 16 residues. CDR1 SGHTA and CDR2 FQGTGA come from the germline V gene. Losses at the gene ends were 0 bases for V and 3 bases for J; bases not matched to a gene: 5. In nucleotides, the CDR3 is TGTGCCAGCAGCTTAACGCGGGTAGCGGGGGGCTACGAGCAGTACTTC. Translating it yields CASSLTRVAGGYEQYF. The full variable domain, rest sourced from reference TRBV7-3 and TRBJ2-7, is GAGVSQTPSNKVTEKGKYVELRCDPISGHTALYWYRQSLGQGPEFLIYFQGTGAADDSGLPNDRFFAVRPEGSVSTLKIQRTERGDSAVYLCASSLTRVAGGYEQYFGPGTRLTVT.

The CDR3 DNA is TGCGCCAGCAGTGAGACAGGGGGCTCCTACAATGAGCAGTTCTTC. Encoded protein: CASSETGGSYNEQFF. The J gene is TRBJ2-1, the V gene TRBV10-1, with 8 bases aligning to TRBD1. CDR1 WNHNN and CDR2 SYGVQD come from the germline V gene (reference sequence). This CDR3 is built from 15 residues. J was trimmed by 0 bases and V by 2 bases; bases with no gene match: 0.

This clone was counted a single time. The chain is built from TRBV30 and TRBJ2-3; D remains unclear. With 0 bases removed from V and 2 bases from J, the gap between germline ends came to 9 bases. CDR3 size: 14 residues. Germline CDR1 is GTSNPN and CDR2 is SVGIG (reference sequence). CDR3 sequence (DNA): TGTGCCTGGAGTGTACACCTTAACACAGATACGCAGTATTTT. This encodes CAWSVHLNTDTQYF.

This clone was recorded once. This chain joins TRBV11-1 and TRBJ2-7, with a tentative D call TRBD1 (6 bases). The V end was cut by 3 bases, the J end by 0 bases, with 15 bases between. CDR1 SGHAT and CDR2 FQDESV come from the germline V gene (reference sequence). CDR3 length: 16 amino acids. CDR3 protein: CASSFPTGGLSYEQYF. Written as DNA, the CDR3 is TGTGCCAGCAGCTTCCCGACAGGTGGACTCTCCTACGAGCAGTACTTC.

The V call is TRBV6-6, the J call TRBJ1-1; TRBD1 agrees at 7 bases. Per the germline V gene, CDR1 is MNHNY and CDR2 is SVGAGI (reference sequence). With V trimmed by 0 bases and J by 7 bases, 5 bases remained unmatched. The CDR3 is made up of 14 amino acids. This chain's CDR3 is CASSYSRQGNEAFF. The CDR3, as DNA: TGTGCCAGCAGTTACTCGCGACAGGGTAATGAAGCTTTCTTT.